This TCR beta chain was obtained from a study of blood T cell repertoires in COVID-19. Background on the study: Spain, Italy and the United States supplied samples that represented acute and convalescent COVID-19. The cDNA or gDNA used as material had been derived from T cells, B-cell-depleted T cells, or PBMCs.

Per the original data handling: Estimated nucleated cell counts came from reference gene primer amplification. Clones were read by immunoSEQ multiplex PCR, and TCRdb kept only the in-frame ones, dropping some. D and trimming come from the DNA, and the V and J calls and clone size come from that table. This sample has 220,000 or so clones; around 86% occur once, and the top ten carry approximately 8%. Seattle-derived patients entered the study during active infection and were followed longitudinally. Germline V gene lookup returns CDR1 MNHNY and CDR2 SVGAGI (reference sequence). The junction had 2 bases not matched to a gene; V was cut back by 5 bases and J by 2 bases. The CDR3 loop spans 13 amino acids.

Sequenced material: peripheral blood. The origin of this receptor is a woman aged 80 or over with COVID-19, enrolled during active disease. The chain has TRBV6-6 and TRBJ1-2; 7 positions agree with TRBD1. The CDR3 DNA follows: TGTGCCAGCAGTGGGACAGACAACTATGGCTACACCTTC. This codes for CASSGTDNYGYTF.